Given below is one TCR beta chain in context. Its antigen remains unidentified. The data were produced by immunoSEQ multiplex PCR, yet TCRdb's version contains in-frame clones alone and is incomplete. The sample yields roughly 150,000 clones, about 91% seen once. Regarding time point: blood 2 weeks post-SBRT. The treatment: 15 Gy SBRT to primary tumor, nephrectomy 4 weeks later. Blood was sampled at baseline, 2 weeks and 4 weeks after SBRT. This specimen comes from a study of radiation and T cells in renal cell carcinoma. Findings and caveats of the study: From baseline, blood top tumor clonotypes peaked at 2 weeks post-radiation.

Sequenced here: blood, sampled from a patient whose treatment included radiotherapy and nephrectomy. This clonotype was sampled from a woman aged 45-65 years with renal cell carcinoma.

The CDR3 reads CASSAGAYNSPLHF. Here the CDR3 DNA reads TGTGCCAGCAGTGCCGGGGCGTATAATTCACCCCTCCACTTT. The V call is TRBV6-1, the J call TRBJ1-6, with D perhaps matching TRBD1 (5 bases). This CDR3 spans 14 amino acids. CDR1 and CDR2 from the germline V gene are MNHNS and SASEGT. V gave up 4 bases and J gave up 4 bases, with 8 bases separating them.